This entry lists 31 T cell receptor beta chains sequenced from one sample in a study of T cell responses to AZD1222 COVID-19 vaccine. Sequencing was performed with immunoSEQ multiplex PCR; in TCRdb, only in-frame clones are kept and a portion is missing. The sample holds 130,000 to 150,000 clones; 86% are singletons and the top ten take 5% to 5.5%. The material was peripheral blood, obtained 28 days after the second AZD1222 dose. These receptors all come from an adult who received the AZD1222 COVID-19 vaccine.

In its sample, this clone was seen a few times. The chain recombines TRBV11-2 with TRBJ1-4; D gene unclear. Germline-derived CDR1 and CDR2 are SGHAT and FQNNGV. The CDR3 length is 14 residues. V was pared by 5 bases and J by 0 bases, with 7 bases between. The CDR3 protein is CASSNLATNEKLFF. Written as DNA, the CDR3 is TGTGCCAGCAGCAATTTAGCAACTAATGAAAAACTGTTTTTT.

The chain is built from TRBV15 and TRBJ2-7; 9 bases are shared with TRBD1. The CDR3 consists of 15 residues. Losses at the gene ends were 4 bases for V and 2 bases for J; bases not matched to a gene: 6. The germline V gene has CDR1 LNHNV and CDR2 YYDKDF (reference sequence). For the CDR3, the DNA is TGTGCCACCAGCACACCCCGACAGGGGGCCTACGAGCAGTACTTC. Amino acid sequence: CATSTPRQGAYEQYF. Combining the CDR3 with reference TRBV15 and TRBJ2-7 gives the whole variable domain DAMVIQNPRYQVTQFGKPVTLSCSQTLNHNVMYWYQQKSSQAPKLLFHYYDKDFNNEADTPDNFQSRRPNTSFCFLDIRSPGLGDTAMYLCATSTPRQGAYEQYFGPGTRLTVT.

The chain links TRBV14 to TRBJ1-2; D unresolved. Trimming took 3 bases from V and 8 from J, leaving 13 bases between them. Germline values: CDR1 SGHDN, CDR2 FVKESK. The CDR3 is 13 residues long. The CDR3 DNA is TGTGCCAGCAGCCAGGGAATCGGAAGGGGCTACACCTTC. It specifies CASSQGIGRGYTF.

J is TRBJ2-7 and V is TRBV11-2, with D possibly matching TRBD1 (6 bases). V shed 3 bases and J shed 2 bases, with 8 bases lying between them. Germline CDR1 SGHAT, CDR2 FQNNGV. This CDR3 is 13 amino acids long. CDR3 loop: CASSLTGAYEQYF. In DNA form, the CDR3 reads TGTGCCAGCAGCTTGACAGGAGCCTACGAGCAGTACTTC.

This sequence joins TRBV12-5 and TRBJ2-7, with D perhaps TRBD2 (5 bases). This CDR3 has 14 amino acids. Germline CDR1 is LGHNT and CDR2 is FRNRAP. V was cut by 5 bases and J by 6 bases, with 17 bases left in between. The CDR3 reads CASGPGNSLREQYF. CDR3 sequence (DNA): TGTGCTAGTGGTCCCGGGAACAGTTTACGCGAGCAGTACTTC.

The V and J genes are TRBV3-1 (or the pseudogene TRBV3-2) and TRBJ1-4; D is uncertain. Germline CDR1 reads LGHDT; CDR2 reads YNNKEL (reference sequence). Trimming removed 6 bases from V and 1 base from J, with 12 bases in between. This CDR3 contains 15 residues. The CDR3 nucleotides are TGTGCCAGCAGTCCGGACGGGGAAACTAATGAAAAACTGTTTTTT. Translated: CASSPDGETNEKLFF.

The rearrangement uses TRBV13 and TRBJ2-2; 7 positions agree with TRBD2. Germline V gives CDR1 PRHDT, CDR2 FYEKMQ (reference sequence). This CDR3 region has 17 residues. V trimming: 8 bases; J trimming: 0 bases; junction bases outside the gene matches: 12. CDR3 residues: CASGLLAGLANTGELFF. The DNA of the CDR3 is TGTGCCAGCGGCCTGCTGGCCGGACTAGCGAACACCGGGGAGCTGTTTTTT.

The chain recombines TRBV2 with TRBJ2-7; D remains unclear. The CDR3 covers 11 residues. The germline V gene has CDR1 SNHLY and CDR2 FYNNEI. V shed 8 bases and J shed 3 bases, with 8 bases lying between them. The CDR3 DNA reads TGTGCCAGCGGAGTCGGCTACGAGCAGTACTTC. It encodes CASGVGYEQYF.

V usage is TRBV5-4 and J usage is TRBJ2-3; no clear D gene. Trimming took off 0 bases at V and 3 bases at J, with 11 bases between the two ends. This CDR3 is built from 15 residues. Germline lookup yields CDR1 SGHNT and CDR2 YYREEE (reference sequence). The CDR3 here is CASSLELVWTDTQYF. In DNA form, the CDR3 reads TGTGCCAGCAGCTTGGAGTTAGTCTGGACAGATACGCAGTATTTT.

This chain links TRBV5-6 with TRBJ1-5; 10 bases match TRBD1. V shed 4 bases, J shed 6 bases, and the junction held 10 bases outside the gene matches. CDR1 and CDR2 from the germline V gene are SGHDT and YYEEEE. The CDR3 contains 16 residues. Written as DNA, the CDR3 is TGTGCCAGCAGCAACCGGGACAGGGGTACGGGTCAGCCCCAGCATTTT. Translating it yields CASSNRDRGTGQPQHF.

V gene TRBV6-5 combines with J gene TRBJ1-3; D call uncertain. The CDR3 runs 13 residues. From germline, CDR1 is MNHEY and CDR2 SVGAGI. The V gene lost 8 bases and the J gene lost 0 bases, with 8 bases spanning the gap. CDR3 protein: CASGTASGNTIYF. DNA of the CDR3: TGTGCCAGCGGTACAGCCTCTGGAAACACCATATATTTT.

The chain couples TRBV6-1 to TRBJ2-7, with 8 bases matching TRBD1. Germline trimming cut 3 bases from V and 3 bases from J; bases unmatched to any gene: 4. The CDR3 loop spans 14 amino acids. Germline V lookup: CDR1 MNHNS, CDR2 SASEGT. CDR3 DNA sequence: TGTGCCAGCAGTGAGGGACAGGTCCTCTACGAGCAGTACTTC. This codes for CASSEGQVLYEQYF.

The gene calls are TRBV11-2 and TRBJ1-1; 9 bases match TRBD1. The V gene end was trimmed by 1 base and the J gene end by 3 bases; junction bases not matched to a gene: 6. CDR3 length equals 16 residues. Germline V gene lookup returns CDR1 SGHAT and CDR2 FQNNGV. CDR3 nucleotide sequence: TGTGCCAGCAGCTTAGCAGGGGGGGACAGGGACACTGAAGCTTTCTTT. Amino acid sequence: CASSLAGGDRDTEAFF.

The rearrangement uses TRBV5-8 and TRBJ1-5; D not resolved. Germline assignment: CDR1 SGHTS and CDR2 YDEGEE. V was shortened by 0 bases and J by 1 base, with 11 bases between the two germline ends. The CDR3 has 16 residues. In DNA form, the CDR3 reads TGTGCCAGCAGCTTGGATGTAGTTCAGAGCAATCAGCCCCAGCATTTT. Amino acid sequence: CASSLDVVQSNQPQHF.

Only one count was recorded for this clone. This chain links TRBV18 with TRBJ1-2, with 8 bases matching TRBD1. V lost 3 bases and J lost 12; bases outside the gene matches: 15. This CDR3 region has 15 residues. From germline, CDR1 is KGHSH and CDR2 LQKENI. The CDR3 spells CASSPTGQGRLLDTF. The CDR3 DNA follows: TGTGCCAGCTCACCCACCGGACAGGGAAGATTGCTAGACACCTTC.

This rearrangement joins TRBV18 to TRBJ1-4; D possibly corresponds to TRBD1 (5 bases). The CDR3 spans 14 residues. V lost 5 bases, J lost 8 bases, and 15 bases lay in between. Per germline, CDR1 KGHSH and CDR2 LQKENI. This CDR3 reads CASSAARGTEKLFF. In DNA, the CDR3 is TGTGCCAGCTCAGCGGCAAGGGGAACGGAAAAACTGTTTTTT.

Here the CDR3 DNA reads TGTGCCAGCAGCCAAGGTTGGGACAGTGAAGCTTTCTTT. This translates into CASSQGWDSEAFF. This chain joins TRBV3-1 (or the pseudogene TRBV3-2) and TRBJ1-1; 7 bases map to TRBD1. The V gene's germline CDR1 is LGHDT and CDR2 YNNKEL (reference sequence). This CDR3 has 13 residues. V shed 1 base, J shed 7 bases, and the junction held 3 bases outside the gene matches.

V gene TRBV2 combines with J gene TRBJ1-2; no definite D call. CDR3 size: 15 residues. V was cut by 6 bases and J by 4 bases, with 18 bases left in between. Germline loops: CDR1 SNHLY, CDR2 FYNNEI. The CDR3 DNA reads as TGTGCCAGCAGCCGAAGTATGGAGGTTCCCTATGGCTACACCTTC. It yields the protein CASSRSMEVPYGYTF.

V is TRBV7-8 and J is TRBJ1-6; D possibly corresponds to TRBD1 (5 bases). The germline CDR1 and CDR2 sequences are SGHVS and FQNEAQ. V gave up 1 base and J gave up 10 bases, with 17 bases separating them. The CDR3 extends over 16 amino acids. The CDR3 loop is CASSLVFPRGRSPLHF. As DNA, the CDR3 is TGTGCCAGCAGCTTAGTATTCCCCCGGGGCAGGTCACCCCTCCACTTT.

The CDR3 loop is CASSYPGLSAYEQFF. CDR3 DNA: TGTGCCAGCAGTTACCCGGGACTCTCCGCCTATGAGCAGTTCTTC. The chain links TRBV6-2 or TRBV6-3 to TRBJ2-1, with a possible D match to TRBD2 (6 bases). The CDR3 runs 15 residues. The germline CDR1 and CDR2 sequences are MNHEY and SVGEGT. V lost 2 bases and J 8 bases, leaving 16 bases between the germline ends.

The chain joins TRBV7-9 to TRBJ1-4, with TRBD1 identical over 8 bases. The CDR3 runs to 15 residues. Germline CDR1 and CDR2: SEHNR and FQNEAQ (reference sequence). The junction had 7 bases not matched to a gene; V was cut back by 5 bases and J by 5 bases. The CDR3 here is CASSPGQGGNEKLFF. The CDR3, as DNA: TGTGCCAGCAGCCCTGGACAGGGAGGGAATGAAAAACTGTTTTTT.

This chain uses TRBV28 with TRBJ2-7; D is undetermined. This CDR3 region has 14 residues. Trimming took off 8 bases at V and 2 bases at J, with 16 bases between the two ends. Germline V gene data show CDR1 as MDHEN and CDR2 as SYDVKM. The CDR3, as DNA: TGTGCCAGCGGATACTCCATTAGAGCCTACGAGCAGTACTTC. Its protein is CASGYSIRAYEQYF.

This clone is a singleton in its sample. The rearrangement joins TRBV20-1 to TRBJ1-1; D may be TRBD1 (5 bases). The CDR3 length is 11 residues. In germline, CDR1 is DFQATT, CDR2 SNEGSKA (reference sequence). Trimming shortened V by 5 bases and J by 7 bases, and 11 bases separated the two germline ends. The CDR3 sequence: CSAGDAYEAFF. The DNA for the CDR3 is TGCAGTGCTGGGGACGCCTATGAAGCTTTCTTT.

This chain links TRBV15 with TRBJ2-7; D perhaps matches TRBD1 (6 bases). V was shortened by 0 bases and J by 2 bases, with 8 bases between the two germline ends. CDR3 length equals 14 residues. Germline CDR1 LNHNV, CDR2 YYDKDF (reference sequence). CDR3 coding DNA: TGTGCCACCAGCAGAGATTCAGGGGCCTACGAGCAGTACTTC. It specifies CATSRDSGAYEQYF.

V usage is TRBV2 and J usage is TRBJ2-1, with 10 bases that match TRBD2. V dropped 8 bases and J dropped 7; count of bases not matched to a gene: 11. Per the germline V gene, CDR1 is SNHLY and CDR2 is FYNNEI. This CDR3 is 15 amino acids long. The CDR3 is CASRSGRAQWNEQFF. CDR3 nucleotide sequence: TGTGCCAGCCGCAGCGGGAGGGCCCAATGGAATGAGCAGTTCTTC.

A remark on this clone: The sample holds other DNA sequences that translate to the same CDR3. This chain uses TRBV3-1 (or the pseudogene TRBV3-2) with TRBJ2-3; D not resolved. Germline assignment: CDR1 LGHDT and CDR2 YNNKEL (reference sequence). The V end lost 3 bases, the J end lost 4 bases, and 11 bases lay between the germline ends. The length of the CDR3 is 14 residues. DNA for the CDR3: TGTGCCAGCAGCCAGGGCTCAGGTGCAGATACGCAGTATTTT. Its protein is CASSQGSGADTQYF.

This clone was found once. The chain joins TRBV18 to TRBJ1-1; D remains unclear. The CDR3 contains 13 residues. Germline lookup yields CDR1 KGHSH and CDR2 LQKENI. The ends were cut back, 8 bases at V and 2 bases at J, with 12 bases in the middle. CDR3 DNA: TGTGCCAGCGGCGCAGAGATAAACACTGAAGCTTTCTTT. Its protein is CASGAEINTEAFF.

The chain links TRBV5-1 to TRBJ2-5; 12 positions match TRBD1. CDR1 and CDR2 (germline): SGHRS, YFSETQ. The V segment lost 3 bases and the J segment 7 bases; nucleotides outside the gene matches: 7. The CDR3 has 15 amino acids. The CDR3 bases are TGCGCCAGCAGCTCCGGGACAGGGGGCTTTCTGACCCAGTACTTC. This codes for CASSSGTGGFLTQYF.

CDR3 protein: CASRVTGEGTVYTF. The DNA for the CDR3 is TGTGCCAGTAGAGTAACCGGTGAGGGAACAGTCTACACCTTC. This chain connects TRBV19 to TRBJ1-2, with unresolved D. Germline CDR1 is LNHDA and CDR2 is SQIVND (reference sequence). V was cut by 6 bases and J by 10 bases, with 21 bases left in between. The CDR3 length is 14 residues.

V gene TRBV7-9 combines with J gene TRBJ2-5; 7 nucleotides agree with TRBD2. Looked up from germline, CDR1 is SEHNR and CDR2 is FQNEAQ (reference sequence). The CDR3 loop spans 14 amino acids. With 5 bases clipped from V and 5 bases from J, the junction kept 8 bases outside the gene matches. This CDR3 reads CASSAGTGRETQYF. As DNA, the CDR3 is TGTGCCAGCAGCGCCGGGACCGGGAGGGAGACCCAGTACTTC.

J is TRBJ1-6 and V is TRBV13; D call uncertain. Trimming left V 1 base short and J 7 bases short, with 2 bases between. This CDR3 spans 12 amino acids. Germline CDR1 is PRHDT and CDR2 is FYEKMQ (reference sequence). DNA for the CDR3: TGTGCCAGCAGCTTAGCCAATTCACCCCTCCACTTT. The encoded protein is CASSLANSPLHF.